The TCR beta chain under discussion was sequenced for a study of cytomegalovirus exposure and HLA in healthy donors. The PCR ran on 60 Vbeta and 13 Jbeta primers. Some clones are missing from TCRdb's copy, which holds only in-frame ones; the method was immunoSEQ multiplex PCR. The sample includes about 220,000 clones, roughly 80% of them seen just once. The V gene end was trimmed by 8 bases and the J gene end by 3 bases; junction bases not matched to a gene: 11. The germline CDR1 and CDR2 sequences are ENHRY and SYGVKD. The CDR3 runs to 15 residues. The receptor was isolated from a middle-aged woman in good health and CMV-seropositive. Sequenced input: PBMCs. The chain links TRBV10-3 to TRBJ1-2, with 8 positions matching TRBD1. CDR3 amino acids: CAIGKTGDGDYGYTF. Here the CDR3 DNA reads TGTGCCATCGGCAAGACAGGGGATGGTGACTATGGCTACACCTTC.